The rows below give T cell receptor beta chains drawn from one sample of a study of blood T cell repertoires in COVID-19. Clones were read by immunoSEQ multiplex PCR, and TCRdb kept only the in-frame ones, dropping some. This repertoire shows over 130,000 clones, about 80% found once; its top ten account for around 2.1%. The specimen was peripheral blood. Receptors originate from a man between 65 and 80 years old with acute or convalescent COVID-19. CDR3s include the opening cysteine and the closing phenylalanine or tryptophan. D genes are given only for firm matches. Clone size is shown for a subset of rows, as once, few, many or a class of expanded clone.

once	TRBJ2-4	TRBV6-1	.	CASSEVGAGAQLAKNIQYF	TGTGCCAGCAGTGAAGTTGGGGCAGGGGCCCAATTAGCCAAAAACATTCAGTACTTC
once	TRBJ1-3	TRBV5-1	TRBD1	CASTDRGLYGNTIYF	TGCGCCAGCACGGACAGGGGGCTGTATGGAAACACCATATATTTT
.	TRBJ1-4	TRBV2	.	CASSMTDTNEKLFF	TGTGCCAGCAGCATGACAGACACTAATGAAAAACTGTTTTTT
.	TRBJ1-2	TRBV5-8	TRBD1	CASSLSGTGAYGYTF	TGTGCCAGCAGCTTATCCGGGACAGGGGCCTATGGCTACACCTTC
.	TRBJ1-6	TRBV3-1/TRBV3-2	.	CASSQGQGAYNSPLHF	TGTGCCAGCAGCCAGGGGCAGGGCGCCTATAATTCACCCCTCCACTTT
.	TRBJ2-7	TRBV7-9	.	CASSFRRDEQYF	TGTGCCAGCAGCTTCCGCCGGGACGAGCAGTACTTC
.	TRBJ1-1	TRBV5-1	TRBD1	CASSFPQGAQVTEAFF	TGCGCCAGCAGCTTCCCCCAGGGGGCGCAGGTCACTGAAGCTTTCTTT
.	TRBJ1-5	TRBV27	.	CASSFYQPQHF	TGTGCCAGCAGTTTCTATCAGCCCCAGCATTTT
.	TRBJ2-1	TRBV29-1	TRBD1	CSVEPTGAYNEQFF	TGCAGCGTTGAACCGACAGGGGCCTACAATGAGCAGTTCTTC
.	TRBJ1-1	TRBV12-5	.	CASGLVRGDWNTEAFF	TGTGCTAGTGGTTTGGTACGCGGGGATTGGAACACTGAAGCTTTCTTT
.	TRBJ1-1	TRBV7-9	.	CASSQGLLNTEAFF	TGTGCCAGCAGCCAGGGACTTTTGAACACTGAAGCTTTCTTT
.	TRBJ1-4	TRBV19	.	CASSEGPEKLFF	TGTGCCAGTAGCGAGGGCCCTGAAAAACTGTTTTTT
.	TRBJ2-1	TRBV19	TRBD2	CASSIDLRTSGSRDFNNEQFF	TGTGCCAGTAGTATAGACCTTCGGACTAGCGGGAGCCGCGACTTTAACAATGAGCAGTTCTTC
.	TRBJ2-7	TRBV6-5	.	CASSYSVLSSYEQYF	TGTGCCAGCAGTTACTCGGTCCTAAGCTCCTACGAGCAGTACTTC
.	TRBJ1-1	TRBV28	.	CASSLAVREAFF	TGTGCCAGCAGTTTGGCAGTAAGAGAAGCTTTCTTT
.	TRBJ2-2	TRBV27	TRBD1	CASSLGQGGFAGELFF	TGTGCCAGCAGTCTGGGACAGGGAGGGTTCGCCGGGGAGCTGTTTTTT
.	TRBJ2-5	TRBV5-1	TRBD2	CASSLATSGKGETQYF	TGCGCCAGCAGCTTGGCGACTAGCGGGAAAGGAGAGACCCAGTACTTC
.	TRBJ1-2	TRBV28	TRBD1	CASSPRTGPLYGYTF	TGTGCCAGCAGTCCGCGGACAGGGCCTCTCTATGGCTACACCTTC
.	TRBJ2-2	TRBV4-2	TRBD2	CASSQEVAGATNTGELFF	TGTGCCAGCAGCCAAGAGGTAGCGGGGGCCACGAACACCGGGGAGCTGTTTTTT
.	TRBJ1-4	TRBV11-2	.	CASSFGGGEKLFF	TGTGCCAGCAGCTTTGGGGGCGGCGAAAAACTGTTTTTT
.	TRBJ2-5	TRBV5-1	TRBD1	CASSLTGNQETQYF	TGCGCCAGCAGCCTGACAGGGAACCAAGAGACCCAGTACTTC
.	TRBJ1-1	TRBV28	.	CASRKGRGNTEAFF	TGTGCCAGCAGGAAGGGGCGGGGGAACACTGAAGCTTTCTTT
.	TRBJ2-7	TRBV5-1	TRBD1	CASSLDGTVAYEQYF	TGCGCCAGCAGCTTGGACGGGACAGTGGCCTACGAGCAGTACTTC
.	TRBJ2-5	TRBV5-5	.	CASSFRGGYQETQYF	TGTGCCAGCAGCTTCAGGGGTGGGTACCAAGAGACCCAGTACTTC
.	TRBJ2-1	TRBV4-2	.	CASSQDLEYEQFF	TGTGCCAGCAGCCAAGATCTCGAGTATGAGCAGTTCTTC
.	TRBJ1-1	TRBV30	.	CAWRVDSASITNTEAFF	TGTGCCTGGAGGGTAGACAGTGCATCGATTACAAACACTGAAGCTTTCTTT
.	TRBJ2-3	TRBV5-1	.	CASSLEEVRGSDTQYF	TGCGCCAGCAGCTTGGAAGAGGTGCGTGGATCAGATACGCAGTATTTT
.	TRBJ1-4	TRBV9	.	CASSGTAAANEKLFF	TGTGCCAGCAGCGGAACAGCCGCCGCTAATGAAAAACTGTTTTTT
few	TRBJ1-6	TRBV12-3/TRBV12-4	.	CASSRQGALLHF	TGTGCCAGCAGCCGCCAGGGCGCGCTCCTCCACTTT
.	TRBJ2-7	TRBV7-2	TRBD2	CASSFNSGGNYEQYF	TGTGCCAGCAGCTTCAATAGCGGGGGGAATTACGAGCAGTACTTC
.	TRBJ2-3	TRBV19	.	CASSSRGASTDTQYF	TGTGCCAGTAGTAGCCGGGGGGCTAGCACAGATACGCAGTATTTT
.	TRBJ2-1	TRBV11-3	.	CASSLEAGSYNEQFF	TGTGCCAGCAGCTTAGAAGCAGGGTCCTACAATGAGCAGTTCTTC
.	TRBJ2-5	TRBV3-1/TRBV3-2	TRBD2	CASSQDPGLARETQYF	TGTGCCAGCAGCCAGGATCCGGGACTAGCGAGAGAGACCCAGTACTTC
.	TRBJ1-6	TRBV7-2	TRBD1	CASSAGGTGGSPLHF	TGTGCCAGCAGCGCGGGAGGGACAGGGGGCTCACCCCTCCACTTT
.	TRBJ1-5	TRBV6-5	.	CASSQRSGSNQPQHF	TGTGCCAGCAGCCAACGGTCAGGGTCCAATCAGCCCCAGCATTTT
.	TRBJ2-5	TRBV7-2	.	CASSSAGTKETQYF	TGTGCCAGCAGCTCGGCCGGGACAAAAGAGACCCAGTACTTC
.	TRBJ1-2	TRBV11-2	.	CASSYPAGNGYTF	TGTGCCAGCAGTTATCCCGCGGGAAATGGCTACACCTTC
.	TRBJ1-1	TRBV28	.	CASSVPMNTEAFF	TGTGCCAGCAGTGTCCCTATGAACACTGAAGCTTTCTTT
.	TRBJ2-3	TRBV19	.	CASSIATLWADTQYF	TGTGCCAGTAGTATAGCTACGTTATGGGCGGATACGCAGTATTTT
.	TRBJ2-3	TRBV5-3	TRBD2	CARSPPSGGAQIMQYF	TGTGCCAGAAGCCCACCTAGCGGGGGGGCACAGATAATGCAGTATTTT
.	TRBJ2-2	TRBV2	TRBD1	CASRRTGGNTGELFF	TGTGCCAGCAGACGGACAGGGGGGAACACCGGGGAGCTGTTTTTT
.	TRBJ1-3	TRBV7-2	.	CASSFLRSSSGNTIYF	TGTGCCAGCAGCTTTTTACGATCTAGCTCTGGAAACACCATATATTTT
once	TRBJ2-3	TRBV7-2	TRBD2	CASSATSGEPTDTQYF	TGTGCCAGCAGCGCTACTAGCGGAGAGCCCACAGATACGCAGTATTTT
.	TRBJ2-4	TRBV15	TRBD1	CATSRGQAAGIQYF	TGTGCCACCAGCAGGGGACAGGCCGCGGGGATTCAGTACTTC
.	TRBJ2-3	TRBV5-1	TRBD2	CASSLAAGASTDTQYF	TGCGCCAGCAGCTTGGCAGCGGGGGCTAGCACAGATACGCAGTATTTT
.	TRBJ2-3	TRBV4-1	TRBD2	CASSQGLAGTPDTQYF	TGCGCCAGCAGCCAAGGTCTAGCGGGGACTCCAGATACGCAGTATTTT
.	TRBJ2-3	TRBV5-1	TRBD2	CASSPGTSGGPSTDTQYF	TGCGCCAGCAGCCCCGGGACTAGCGGGGGACCTAGCACAGATACGCAGTATTTT
.	TRBJ2-4	TRBV11-2	TRBD2	CASSLPGTSGGALQYF	TGTGCCAGCAGCTTACCTGGGACTAGCGGGGGGGCGCTTCAGTACTTC
.	TRBJ1-2	TRBV7-9	TRBD1	CASSFSLEGQRVHGYTF	TGTGCCAGCAGCTTTTCTCTAGAGGGACAGAGAGTCCATGGCTACACCTTC
.	TRBJ2-7	TRBV28	TRBD2	CASSFVAGGYYEQYF	TGTGCCAGCAGTTTTGTCGCGGGGGGTTACTACGAGCAGTACTTC
.	TRBJ1-1	TRBV30	.	CAWKDNSGSEAFF	TGTGCCTGGAAGGACAATAGTGGGTCTGAAGCTTTCTTT
.	TRBJ1-4	TRBV5-6	.	CASSSLVEIATNEKLFF	TGTGCCAGCAGCTCCCTCGTCGAGATTGCAACTAATGAAAAACTGTTTTTT